Presented here are 5 T cell receptor beta chains from one specimen sequenced in a study of metastatic and nonmetastatic thyroid tumors. Patients had received no treatment of any kind before thyroid surgery. With MiXCR, TCRdb reprocessed the PCR reads. The table shows around 2,200 clones, with roughly 40% occurring only once. The source material was adjacent normal tissue. The source of these receptors is a female donor with papillary thyroid cancer or a benign thyroid nodule (not recorded which). Some clones in this sample may be carry-over from other donors' samples.

The J gene is TRBJ2-7, the V gene TRBV4-1, with 7 bases matching TRBD2. Trimming at V came to 0 bases and at J to 1 base, leaving 12 bases not matched to a gene. CDR3 length equals 18 residues. CDR1 MGHRA and CDR2 YSYEKL come from the germline V gene. Here the CDR3 reads CASSQDRASAGESYEQYF. In DNA, the CDR3 is TGCGCCAGCAGCCAAGATCGGGCTAGCGCGGGAGAATCCTACGAGCAGTACTTC.

The J gene is TRBJ1-1, the V gene TRBV19, with a possible D match to TRBD1 (6 bases). This CDR3 comprises 16 residues. Germline V CDR1 and CDR2: LNHDA, SQIVND (reference sequence). V shed 6 bases and J shed 1 base, with 18 bases lying between them. As DNA, the CDR3 is TGTGCCAGTAGCCCAGGGAGGGGGAGTGGGAACACTGAAGCTTTCTTT. This gives the protein CASSPGRGSGNTEAFF.

The chain couples TRBV27 to TRBJ1-4; perhaps TRBD1 as D (5 bases). The CDR3 spans 19 residues. V was trimmed by 2 bases and J by 0 bases, leaving 19 bases between them. Per germline, CDR1 MNHEY and CDR2 SMNVEV (reference sequence). CDR3 loop: CASSLGPPGRSATNEKLFF. The CDR3 DNA reads TGTGCCAGCAGTTTAGGCCCCCCGGGACGCTCTGCAACTAATGAAAAACTGTTTTTT.

V usage is TRBV18 and J usage is TRBJ1-1; possible D gene TRBD1, 5 bases. Germline CDR1 KGHSH, CDR2 LQKENI. The CDR3 length is 13 residues. V lost 5 bases, J lost 0 bases, and 7 bases lay in between. The CDR3 coding sequence is TGTGCCAGCTCAGGGGACTTGAACACTGAAGCTTTCTTT. It encodes CASSGDLNTEAFF.

The chain is built from TRBV20-1 and TRBJ2-1; the D gene is possibly TRBD2 (6 bases). The CDR3 length is 13 residues. The V end was cut by 3 bases, the J end by 7 bases, with 13 bases between. Germline-derived CDR1 and CDR2 are DFQATT and SNEGSKA (reference sequence). The CDR3 coding sequence is TGCAGTGCTAGGATGATCGGGGGAAATGAGCAGTTCTTC. Translating gives CSARMIGGNEQFF.